These 6 T cell receptor beta chains originate from one sample sequenced in a study of cytomegalovirus exposure and HLA in healthy donors (dated by TCRdb to 2017 to 2019). The library was produced with the immunoSEQ multiplex PCR assay. Not all clones reach the TCRdb copy of this immuneACCESS table, which keeps in-frame sequences only. Checked studies attribute under half of the gap to unresolved V genes and leave the rest unexplained. The sample profile shows about 72,000 clones; around 95% of them were found once. Under 2% of the sample rests with the top ten. The specimen was PBMCs. All receptors derive from a young woman in good health and CMV-seropositive.

The chain links TRBV30 to TRBJ2-1, with TRBD2 as a possible D gene (5 bases). CDR3 length: 12 residues. Germline loops: CDR1 GTSNPN, CDR2 SVGIG (reference sequence). V was pared by 2 bases and J by 8 bases, with 10 bases between. The CDR3 protein is CAWSLLDHEQFF. The CDR3 DNA sequence: TGTGCCTGGAGTCTACTAGACCATGAGCAGTTCTTC.

This clone was found once. CDR3 in DNA: TGTGCCAGCTGGCGGGGCCCCGCCGAGACCCAGTACTTC. Translation: CASWRGPAETQYF. The gene calls are TRBV6-5 and TRBJ2-5, with TRBD2 as a possible D gene (6 bases). Between the trimmed V and J ends, which lost 8 bases and 5 bases, there was a span of 15 bases. Germline V gene sequence: CDR1 MNHEY, CDR2 SVGAGI. The CDR3 is 13 amino acids.

The genes are TRBV23-1 and TRBJ2-3; no clear D. TRBV23-1 is known as an ORF, though its function is uncertain. The CDR3 is made up of 10 amino acids. V was clipped by 9 bases and J by 8 bases, with 9 bases between them. The CDR3 region has the DNA TGCGCCAGGGGCAAAGGTACGCAGTATTTT. This gives the protein CARGKGTQYF.

The chain carries TRBV5-1 and TRBJ1-4; D is undetermined. V was shortened by 4 bases and J by 5 bases, with 12 bases between the two germline ends. Germline V gene sequence: CDR1 SGHRS, CDR2 YFSETQ. The CDR3 covers 14 residues. The CDR3 DNA sequence: TGCGCCAGCAGCCAAGTGAGTTTCAATGAAAAACTGTTTTTT. Translated, it gives CASSQVSFNEKLFF. Full variable domain (missing parts from reference TRBV5-1 and TRBJ1-4): KAGVTQTPRYLIKTRGQQVTLSCSPISGHRSVSWYQQTPGQGLQFLFEYFSETQRNKGNFPGRFSGRQFSNSRSEMNVSTLELGDSALYLCASSQVSFNEKLFFGSGTQLSVL.

The chain joins TRBV19 to TRBJ1-5, with 7 bases lining up with TRBD1. The length of the CDR3 is 14 residues. V lost 8 bases to trimming and J lost 2 bases; unmatched junction nucleotides: 6. Germline values: CDR1 LNHDA, CDR2 SQIVND (reference sequence). The CDR3 region has the DNA TGTGCCAGTTCGACAGGGCGGGGCAATCAGCCCCAGCATTTT. Protein product: CASSTGRGNQPQHF.

The chain combines TRBV7-9 with TRBJ2-5; D is perhaps TRBD1 (7 bases). This CDR3 comprises 14 residues. V was trimmed by 5 bases and J by 0 bases, leaving 10 bases between them. The germline V gene encodes CDR1 SEHNR and CDR2 FQNEAQ (reference sequence). The CDR3 sequence is CASSAGQNQETQYF. CDR3 DNA: TGTGCCAGCAGCGCGGGACAGAACCAAGAGACCCAGTACTTC. The whole variable domain, filled in from reference TRBV7-9 and TRBJ2-5, reads DTGVSQNPRHKITKRGQNVTFRCDPISEHNRLYWYRQTLGQGPEFLTYFQNEAQLEKSRLLSDRFSAERPKGSFSTLEIQRTEQGDSAMYLCASSAGQNQETQYFGPGTRLLVL.